Below are 10 T cell receptor beta chains sequenced from a single sample in a study of T cells in Graves' hyperthyroidism and ophthalmopathy. The TCR beta CDR3 regions underwent amplification using RNA transcripts as the source. A first-round RT-PCR of the TCR CDR3 used the HTBI primer set. One entry per CDR3 protein results from TCRdb running MiXCR on the multiplex PCR reads. The table shows nearly 600,000 distinct CDR3 sequences, with roughly 13% occurring only once. Sequences were obtained from blood. Receptors originate from a woman in her 30s with Graves' hyperthyroidism that later progressed to Graves' ophthalmopathy.

This clonotype was found many times. The chain carries TRBV12-3 or TRBV12-4 and TRBJ2-1; TRBD2 aligns across 10 bases. The CDR3 extends over 13 amino acids. V lost 7 bases and J lost 9; bases outside the gene matches: 6. This CDR3 is CASNLLAGTEQFF. In nucleotides, the CDR3 is TGTGCCAGCAACCTACTAGCGGGAACTGAGCAGTTCTTC.

This clonotype was seen a handful of times. The chain recombines TRBV10-3 with TRBJ2-7; D ambiguous. CDR1 and CDR2 from the germline V gene are ENHRY and SYGVKD. V was cut by 4 bases and J by 2 bases, with 12 bases left in between. This CDR3 has 14 residues. CDR3 coding DNA: TGTGCCATCAGTGGTCAGGAACGGGCCTACGAGCAGTACTTC. Protein product: CAISGQERAYEQYF.

This clonotype was recorded at least ten times. V gene TRBV2 combines with J gene TRBJ2-7; D is perhaps TRBD1 or TRBD2 (5 bases each). Germline CDR1 reads SNHLY; CDR2 reads FYNNEI. CDR3 size: 15 residues. V was shortened by 7 bases and J by 6 bases, with 22 bases between the two germline ends. DNA for the CDR3: TGTGCCAGCATTCTCTTAGGGACCCCTTCCGCCGAGCAGTACTTC. Encoded protein: CASILLGTPSAEQYF.

The chain employs TRBV20-1 and TRBJ2-7, with D possibly matching TRBD2 (6 bases). The germline V gene has CDR1 DFQATT and CDR2 SNEGSKA (reference sequence). Trimming left V 6 bases short and J 0 bases short, with 18 bases between. This CDR3 comprises 15 residues. CDR3 bases: TGCAGTGCAACAAGTAGCGGACCAAGCTCCTACGAGCAGTACTTC. Its translation is CSATSSGPSSYEQYF.

This clonotype was observed at least ten times. This rearrangement joins TRBV5-5 to TRBJ1-2; TRBD1 aligns across 10 bases. V lost 7 bases to trimming and J lost 4 bases; unmatched junction nucleotides: 10. The germline V gene encodes CDR1 SGHKS and CDR2 YYEKEE (reference sequence). The CDR3 is 15 amino acids. CDR3 bases: TGTGCCAGCCGATCGCCGGGACAGGGGACCTATGGCTACACCTTC. It is translated as CASRSPGQGTYGYTF.

This chain links TRBV5-1 with TRBJ2-7, with 8 bases lining up with TRBD1. Trimming at V came to 4 bases and at J to 3 bases, leaving 9 bases not matched to a gene. CDR1 SGHRS and CDR2 YFSETQ come from the germline V gene. CDR3 length equals 15 residues. CDR3 in DNA: TGCGCCAGCAGCCAAGGCCCAGGGGGCAGCTACGAGCAGTACTTC. Protein product: CASSQGPGGSYEQYF.

This clonotype was counted only a few times. The chain joins TRBV6-2 or TRBV6-3 to TRBJ2-3; 11 positions agree with TRBD1. CDR1 is MNHEY, CDR2 SVGEGT, per germline. CDR3 length equals 15 residues. V shed 7 bases and J 2 bases; nucleotides not matched to a gene: 5. The CDR3 here is CASTGTGGNTDTQYF. The CDR3 DNA is TGTGCCAGCACCGGGACAGGGGGTAACACAGATACGCAGTATTTT.

This clonotype occurred a few times. This may arise from a read error, as a much more abundant clone is one base away. This sequence joins TRBV30 and TRBJ1-1; D ambiguous. CDR3 size: 14 residues. CDR1 is GTSNPN and CDR2 is SVGIG in the germline V gene (reference sequence). DNA for the CDR3: TGTGCCTGGAGTGTAGACCCAAGGGTCACTGAAACTTTCTTT. It codes for CAWSVDPRVTETFF.

This clonotype has only a few counts. The chain employs TRBV18 and TRBJ2-6; D gene unclear. The ends were cut back, 3 bases at V and 1 base at J, with 7 bases in the middle. Germline CDR1 and CDR2: KGHSH and LQKENI. The length of the CDR3 is 15 residues. The CDR3 loop reads CASSPLESGANVLTF. The CDR3 bases are TGTGCCAGCTCACCTCTTGAGTCTGGGGCCAACGTCCTGACTTTC.

There are a few counts of this clonotype. The chain is built from TRBV27 and TRBJ2-7; D possibly corresponds to TRBD1 (5 bases). Between the trimmed V and J ends, which lost 7 bases and 2 bases, there was a span of 15 bases. The CDR3 is 14 amino acids. Germline V gene sequence: CDR1 MNHEY, CDR2 SMNVEV (reference sequence). Here the CDR3 reads CASIRGSPPYEQYF. CDR3 coding DNA: TGTGCCAGCATAAGGGGATCACCCCCCTACGAGCAGTACTTC.